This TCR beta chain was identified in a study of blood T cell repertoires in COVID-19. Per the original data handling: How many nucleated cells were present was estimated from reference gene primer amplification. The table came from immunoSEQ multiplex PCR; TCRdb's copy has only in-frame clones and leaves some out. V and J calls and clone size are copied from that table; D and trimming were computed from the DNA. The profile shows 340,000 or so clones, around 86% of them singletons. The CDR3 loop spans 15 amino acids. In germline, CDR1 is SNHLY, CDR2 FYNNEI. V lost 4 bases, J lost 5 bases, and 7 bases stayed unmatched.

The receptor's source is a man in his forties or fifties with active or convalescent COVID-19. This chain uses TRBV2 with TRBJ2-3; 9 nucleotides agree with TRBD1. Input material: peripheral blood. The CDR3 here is CASSVRDRVEDTQYF. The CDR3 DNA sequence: TGTGCCAGCAGTGTCCGGGACAGGGTGGAAGATACGCAGTATTTT.